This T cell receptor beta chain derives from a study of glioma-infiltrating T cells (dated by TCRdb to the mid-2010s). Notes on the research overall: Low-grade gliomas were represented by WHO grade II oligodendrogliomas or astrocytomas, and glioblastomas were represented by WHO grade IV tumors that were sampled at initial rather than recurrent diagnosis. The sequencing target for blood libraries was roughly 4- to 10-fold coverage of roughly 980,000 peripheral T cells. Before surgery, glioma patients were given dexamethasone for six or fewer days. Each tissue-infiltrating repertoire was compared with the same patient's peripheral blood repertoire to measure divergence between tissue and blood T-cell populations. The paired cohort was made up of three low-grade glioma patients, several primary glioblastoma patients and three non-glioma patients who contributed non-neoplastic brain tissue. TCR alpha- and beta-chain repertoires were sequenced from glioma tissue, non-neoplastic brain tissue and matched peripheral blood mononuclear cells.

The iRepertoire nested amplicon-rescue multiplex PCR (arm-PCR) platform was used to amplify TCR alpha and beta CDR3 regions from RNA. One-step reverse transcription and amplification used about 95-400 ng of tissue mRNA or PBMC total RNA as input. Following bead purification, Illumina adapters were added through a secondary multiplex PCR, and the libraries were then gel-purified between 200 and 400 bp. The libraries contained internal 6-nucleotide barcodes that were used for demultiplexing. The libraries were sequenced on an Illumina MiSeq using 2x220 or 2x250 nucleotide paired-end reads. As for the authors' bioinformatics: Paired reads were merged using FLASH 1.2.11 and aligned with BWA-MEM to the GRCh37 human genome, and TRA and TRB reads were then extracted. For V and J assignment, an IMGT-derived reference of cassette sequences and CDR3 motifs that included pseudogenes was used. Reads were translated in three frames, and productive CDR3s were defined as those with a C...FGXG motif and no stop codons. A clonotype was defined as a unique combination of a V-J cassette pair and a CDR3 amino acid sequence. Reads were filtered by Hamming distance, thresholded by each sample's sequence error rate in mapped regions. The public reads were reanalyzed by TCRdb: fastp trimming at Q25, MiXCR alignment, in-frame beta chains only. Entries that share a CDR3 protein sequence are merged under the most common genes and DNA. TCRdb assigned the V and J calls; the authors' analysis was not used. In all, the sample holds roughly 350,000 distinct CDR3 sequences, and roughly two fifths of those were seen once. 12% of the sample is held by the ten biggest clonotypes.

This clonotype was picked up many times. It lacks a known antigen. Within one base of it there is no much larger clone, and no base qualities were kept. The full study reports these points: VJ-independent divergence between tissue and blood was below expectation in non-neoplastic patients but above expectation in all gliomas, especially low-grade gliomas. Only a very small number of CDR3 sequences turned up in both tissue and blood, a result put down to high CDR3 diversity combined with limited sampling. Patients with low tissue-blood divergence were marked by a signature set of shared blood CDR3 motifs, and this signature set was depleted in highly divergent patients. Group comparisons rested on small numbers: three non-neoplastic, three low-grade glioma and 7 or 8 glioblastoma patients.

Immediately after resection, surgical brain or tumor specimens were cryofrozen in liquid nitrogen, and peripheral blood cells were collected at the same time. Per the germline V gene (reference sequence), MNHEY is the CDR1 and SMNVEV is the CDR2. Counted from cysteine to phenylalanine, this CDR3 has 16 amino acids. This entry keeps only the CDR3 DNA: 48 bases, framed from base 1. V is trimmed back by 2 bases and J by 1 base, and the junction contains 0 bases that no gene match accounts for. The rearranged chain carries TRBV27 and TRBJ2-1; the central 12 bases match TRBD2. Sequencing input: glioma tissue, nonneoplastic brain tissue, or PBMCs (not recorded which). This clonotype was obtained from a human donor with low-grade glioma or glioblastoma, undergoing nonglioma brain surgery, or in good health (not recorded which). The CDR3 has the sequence CASSLLAGGSYNEQFF. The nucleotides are TGTGCCAGCAGTTTACTAGCGGGGGGGTCCTACAATGAGCAGTTCTTC.